This T cell receptor beta chain originates from a study of cytomegalovirus exposure and HLA in healthy donors. Only a few counts were recorded for this clone. Its antigen is currently unknown. Study observations and caveats: Solely CMV serostatus was available to characterize immune exposure. According to the study, roughly 160 TCR beta chains were cytomegalovirus-associated.

It was with 60 Vbeta and 13 Jbeta primers that the PCR ran. Assay: immunoSEQ multiplex PCR; the TCRdb copy retains only in-frame clones and omits some. The data hold approximately 190,000 clones, with 9.5% to 15% observed a single time. Trimming cost V 3 bases and J 4 bases; bases outside gene matches: 4. The CDR3 totals 15 residues. CDR1 is SGHNT and CDR2 is YYREEE in the germline V gene (reference sequence). Whereas donors were nominally healthy upon sampling, unrecorded immune exposures were probable. J is TRBJ1-3 and V is TRBV5-4; TRBD1 matches at 10 bases. This clonotype originated in a man between 50 and 59 years old in good health and CMV-seropositive. Sequenced: PBMCs. This CDR3 is CASSSGQGVGNTIYF. For the CDR3, the DNA is TGTGCCAGCAGCTCCGGACAGGGGGTAGGAAACACCATATATTTT.